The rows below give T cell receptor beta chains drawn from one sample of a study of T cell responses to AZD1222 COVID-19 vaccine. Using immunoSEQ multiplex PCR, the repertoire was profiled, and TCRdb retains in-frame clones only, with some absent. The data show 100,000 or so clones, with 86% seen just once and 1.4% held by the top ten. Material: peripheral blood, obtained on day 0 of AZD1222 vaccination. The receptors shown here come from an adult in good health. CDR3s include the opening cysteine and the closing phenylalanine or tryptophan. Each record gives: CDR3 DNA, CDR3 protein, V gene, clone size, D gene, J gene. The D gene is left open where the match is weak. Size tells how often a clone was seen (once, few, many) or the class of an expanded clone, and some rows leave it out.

TGTGCCAGTAGTATTCTTGGACAGCCCCAGCATTTT,CASSILGQPQHF,TRBV19,NA,NA,TRBJ1-5
TGTGCCAGCAGTGAAGGACAGACGGGAGGCGAGCAGTACTTC,CASSEGQTGGEQYF,TRBV6-1,NA,TRBD2,TRBJ2-7
TGTGCCAGCAGCTTAGCCGTGGTAGCGGGAGGCCTCCAAGAGACCCAGTACTTC,CASSLAVVAGGLQETQYF,TRBV7-6,NA,TRBD2,TRBJ2-5
TGCGCCAGCAAATCGGAACAGGGTTTGGGGTACAATGAGCAGTTCTTC,CASKSEQGLGYNEQFF,TRBV5-1,NA,NA,TRBJ2-1
TGTGCCAGCAGCTTAAGACAGACTTCACCCCTCCACTTT,CASSLRQTSPLHF,TRBV7-2,NA,NA,TRBJ1-6
TGTGCCAGCAGGTCCACTTACTATGGCTACACCTTC,CASRSTYYGYTF,TRBV11-2,NA,NA,TRBJ1-2
TGTGCCAGTAGACAGGACGGTCTAGCCAAAAACATTCAGTACTTC,CASRQDGLAKNIQYF,TRBV19,NA,NA,TRBJ2-4
TGTGCCGAACCCAGGGTCCGGGACAGGGGGAGAGGTCCCCAGCATTTT,CAEPRVRDRGRGPQHF,TRBV19,NA,TRBD1,TRBJ1-5
TGTGCCTGGAGTGTACTGGTCAGTAACATTCAGTACTTC,CAWSVLVSNIQYF,TRBV30,NA,NA,TRBJ2-4
TGTGCCAGCAGCTACGACCTTTTACCCAATTCCTACGAGCAGTACTTC,CASSYDLLPNSYEQYF,TRBV6-5,NA,NA,TRBJ2-7
TGTGCCAGCAGTTACCGCGGCAGGGATACGGAGACCCAGTACTTC,CASSYRGRDTETQYF,TRBV6-5,NA,NA,TRBJ2-5
TGCGCCAGCAGCCAAAACTTAGGAGAGACCCAGTACTTC,CASSQNLGETQYF,TRBV4-1,NA,NA,TRBJ2-5
TGTGCCAGCAGCGCGGGACTAGCGGGGGTACCTTCCTACAATGAGCAGTTCTTC,CASSAGLAGVPSYNEQFF,TRBV9,NA,TRBD2,TRBJ2-1
TGTGCCAGCAGCACCCAGACAGGGAATAATTCACCCCTCCACTTT,CASSTQTGNNSPLHF,TRBV7-8,NA,TRBD1,TRBJ1-6
TGTGCCAGTAGTCTCACCTATATAAGCGAGCAGTACTTC,CASSLTYISEQYF,TRBV19,few,NA,TRBJ2-7
TGTGCCAGTAGTACCCCGACAGGGGGTAACTATGGCTACACCTTC,CASSTPTGGNYGYTF,TRBV19,NA,TRBD1,TRBJ1-2
TGCGCCAGCAGTGAGTTCCCGACCGAAAAACTGTTTTTT,CASSEFPTEKLFF,TRBV10-2,NA,NA,TRBJ1-4
TGTGCCAGCTCAGCGCAGGGGGACAATCAGCCCCAGCATTTT,CASSAQGDNQPQHF,TRBV18,NA,TRBD1,TRBJ1-5
TGCAGCGTTGGACAGGGTGGGGGTTGGGATGAGCAGTTCTTC,CSVGQGGGWDEQFF,TRBV29-1,NA,TRBD1,TRBJ2-1
TGTGCCAGCAGCCCCAGGGGGGGCGAGGGCACTGAAGCTTTCTTT,CASSPRGGEGTEAFF,TRBV7-9,NA,TRBD1,TRBJ1-1
TGCGCCAGCGCTGGACAGGGTCGCACAGATACGCAGTATTTT,CASAGQGRTDTQYF,TRBV5-1,NA,TRBD1,TRBJ2-3
TGCGCCAGCAGCCAAGACTCCACAGGGGGGAACACTGAAGCTTTCTTT,CASSQDSTGGNTEAFF,TRBV4-3,NA,TRBD1,TRBJ1-1
TGTGCCAGCAGCCCCGGGACAGTTAACTATGGCTACACCTTC,CASSPGTVNYGYTF,TRBV28,NA,TRBD1,TRBJ1-2
TGTGCCAGCAGTTACGGAGTTTACAGCAGCTCTGGAAACACCATATATTTT,CASSYGVYSSSGNTIYF,TRBV6-2/TRBV6-3,NA,NA,TRBJ1-3
TGTGCCAGCAGCTTAGCCTCAGGGGTTGGCTACACCTTC,CASSLASGVGYTF,TRBV7-9,NA,NA,TRBJ1-2
TGTGCCAGCAGCTTGGCAGGGCGGACGAACACTGAAGCTTTCTTT,CASSLAGRTNTEAFF,TRBV5-4,NA,NA,TRBJ1-1
TGTGCCAGCAGCTTGGCCCTGGGCACTAATTCACCCCTCCACTTT,CASSLALGTNSPLHF,TRBV5-5,few,NA,TRBJ1-6
TGTGCCAGCAGCCCCCCTGGAGAGGAAGAGAGAGGGGTCGAGCAGTACTTC,CASSPPGEEERGVEQYF,TRBV7-9,NA,NA,TRBJ2-7
TGTGCCAGTAGTACCTTAGGTGAGACACAAGCTTTCTTT,CASSTLGETQAFF,TRBV19,NA,NA,TRBJ1-1
TGTGCCAGCAGCTTGACAGCGGACACTGAAGCTTTCTTT,CASSLTADTEAFF,TRBV9,NA,NA,TRBJ1-1
TGTGCCAGCACCCGAACGGTTAACTCCTACGAGCAGTACTTC,CASTRTVNSYEQYF,TRBV3-1/TRBV3-2,NA,NA,TRBJ2-7
TGTGCCAGCAGCTTAGCGCTAGTAGCGGAGACCCAGTACTTC,CASSLALVAETQYF,TRBV7-8,few,NA,TRBJ2-5
TGTGCCAGCAGCCAAGTTGGTCAGACTGAAGCTTTCTTT,CASSQVGQTEAFF,TRBV3-1/TRBV3-2,NA,NA,TRBJ1-1
TGTGCCAGCAGCCATAACAGGATCTCCTACAATGAGCAGTTCTTC,CASSHNRISYNEQFF,TRBV7-8,NA,NA,TRBJ2-1
TGTGCTAGTGGTGGGACCTACAATGAGCAGTTCTTC,CASGGTYNEQFF,TRBV12-5,once,NA,TRBJ2-1
TGTGCCAGCAGAGCGACGCGAGGACTTTCTTTAGCCAAAAACATTCAGTACTTC,CASRATRGLSLAKNIQYF,TRBV28,NA,NA,TRBJ2-4
TGTGCCAGCAGTTTGGGCAGCATTAACTATGGCTACACCTTC,CASSLGSINYGYTF,TRBV6-5,NA,NA,TRBJ1-2
TGTGCCAGCAGCTTACACAGGGGGGTCTACGAGCAGTACTTC,CASSLHRGVYEQYF,TRBV5-6,NA,TRBD1,TRBJ2-7
TGTGCCAGCAGTCCCCCGACATCAACCTACGAGCAGTACTTC,CASSPPTSTYEQYF,TRBV28,NA,NA,TRBJ2-7
TGTGCCAGCAGTTTCTCCGCCAGGGTAGGCACTGAAGCTTTCTTT,CASSFSARVGTEAFF,TRBV27,once,NA,TRBJ1-1
TGTGCCAGCAGCCCCCACTGGGGGAGGGATACGCAGTATTTT,CASSPHWGRDTQYF,TRBV9,NA,NA,TRBJ2-3
TGTGCCAGTAGTTCCGGGACAGGGGGCTTTGATGAGCAGTTCTTC,CASSSGTGGFDEQFF,TRBV19,NA,TRBD1,TRBJ2-1
TGTGCCAGCAGCTTAGTAGGGACTAGAAACACCGGGGAGCTGTTTTTT,CASSLVGTRNTGELFF,TRBV7-2,NA,TRBD2,TRBJ2-2
TGTGCCAGCCGGACAGGGGGGCGGCTACAAGAGACCCAGTACTTC,CASRTGGRLQETQYF,TRBV28,NA,TRBD1,TRBJ2-5
TGTGCCAGTAGTATTCTTCTAGCGGGGCCCGGGTACGAGCAGTACTTC,CASSILLAGPGYEQYF,TRBV19,NA,TRBD2,TRBJ2-7
TGTGCCAGCAGCTTAGCCGGGACTAGCGGGACCGAGCAGTACTTC,CASSLAGTSGTEQYF,TRBV7-9,NA,TRBD2,TRBJ2-7